The rows below give T cell receptor beta chains drawn from one sample of a study of early T cells in non-severe SARS-CoV-2 infection. One entry per CDR3 protein results from TCRdb running MiXCR on the 5' RACE reads. Here the sample spans tens of thousands of distinct CDR3 sequences, around 9.3% being singletons. Source: whole blood, taken at baseline. All receptors derive from an adult who was a healthcare worker with PCR-confirmed SARS-CoV-2 infection or an uninfected control (not recorded which). Both conserved end residues are part of each CDR3. A D gene is named only where the DNA matches it firmly. Some rows mark clone size as missing; the rest say once, few, many or name a class of expanded clone.

d_call j_call v_call clone_size cdr3_nt cdr3_aa
TRBD2 TRBJ2-4 TRBV18 - TGTGCCAGCTCACCACGGGGACTAGCGGGAGGCCAAGCCAAAAACATTCAGTACTTC CASSPRGLAGGQAKNIQYF
- TRBJ2-3 TRBV6-1 many TGTGCCAGCACATGGACAGGCACAGATACGCAGTATTTT CASTWTGTDTQYF
- TRBJ1-5 TRBV29-1 many TGCAGCGCTTCCGAGGGAGGACGCAATCAGCCCCAGCATTTT CSASEGGRNQPQHF
TRBD1 TRBJ2-2 TRBV11-1 few TGTGCCAGCAGCCGACAGGGGTTGATGTCTGCCGGGGAGCTGTTTTTT CASSRQGLMSAGELFF
- TRBJ1-1 TRBV7-8 few TGTGCCAGCAGTAATCGACAGATGAACACTGAAGCTTTCTTT CASSNRQMNTEAFF
- TRBJ1-5 TRBV4-1 - TGCGCCAGCAGCCCCCGAGGATTGGGCAATCAGCCCCAGCATTTT CASSPRGLGNQPQHF
- TRBJ2-2 TRBV6-4 many TGTGCCAGCAGCCCGGGGGAAACAGGGGTTGAAGTCACCGGGGAGCTGTTTTTT CASSPGETGVEVTGELFF
TRBD1 TRBJ2-3 TRBV6-1 many TGTGCCAGCTCGTGGAGGCGACAGGGGTCAGATACGCAGTATTTT CASSWRRQGSDTQYF
TRBD2 TRBJ2-1 TRBV12-3/TRBV12-4 - TGTGCCAGCACTAAAAGGGAGGGGATTTTACCCAATGAGCAGTTCTTC CASTKREGILPNEQFF
TRBD1 TRBJ1-1 TRBV4-1 many TGCGCCAGCAGCCAAGAAGGGACAGCGAGGGGCACTGAAGCTTTCTTT CASSQEGTARGTEAFF
TRBD2 TRBJ2-1 TRBV12-3/TRBV12-4 few TGTGCCAGCAGTCCCGGGACTAGCGGCAATGAGCAGTTCTTC CASSPGTSGNEQFF
TRBD1 TRBJ1-2 TRBV18 few TGTGCCAGCACTTATCGACAGGGAGGGAATGGCTACACCTTC CASTYRQGGNGYTF
- TRBJ1-5 TRBV18 - TGTGCCAGCTCACCATCGGGGGGCAGGGCACAGCATTTT CASSPSGGRAQHF
- TRBJ2-3 TRBV7-9 - TGTGCCAGCAGCCGAGAGGATCTAGCCACAGATACGCAGTATTTT CASSREDLATDTQYF
- TRBJ2-5 TRBV3-1 - TGTGCCAGCAGCCACTACCTCGAGACCCAGTACTTC CASSHYLETQYF
TRBD1 TRBJ1-2 TRBV29-1 many TGCAGCGGACAGGGGTATGAGGGCTACACCTTC CSGQGYEGYTF
- TRBJ2-6 TRBV7-3 few TGTGCCAGCAGCTTAGAAGGGAGCTCTGGGGCCAACGTCCTGACTTTC CASSLEGSSGANVLTF
- TRBJ2-1 TRBV19 - TGTGCCAGTAGTGAGGTCCCGAGCTCCTACAATGAGCAGTTCTTC CASSEVPSSYNEQFF
- TRBJ2-7 TRBV5-1 many TGCGCCAGCAGTGCCCCCGAGAGCTCCTACGAGCAGTACTTC CASSAPESSYEQYF
TRBD1 TRBJ1-2 TRBV4-1 many TGCGCCAGCAGCCAAGGGGACAGGGCGGCTGCTGGCTATGGCTACACCTTC CASSQGDRAAAGYGYTF
- TRBJ2-6 TRBV12-3/TRBV12-4 many TGTGCCAGCAGTGGGCCGTCTGGGGCCAACGTCCTGACTTTC CASSGPSGANVLTF
TRBD2 TRBJ2-3 TRBV5-1 many TGCGCCAGCAGCTTAGCGGGGAGCACAGATACGCAGTATTTT CASSLAGSTDTQYF
TRBD2 TRBJ2-3 TRBV12-3/TRBV12-4 few TGTGCCAGCAGTTTGGGGACTAGCGGACACACAGATACGCAGTATTTT CASSLGTSGHTDTQYF
TRBD1 TRBJ2-6 TRBV6-2/TRBV6-3 - TGTGCCAGCAGACCCGGGACAGCTGGGGCCAACGTCCTGACTTTC CASRPGTAGANVLTF
- TRBJ2-3 TRBV5-1 many TGCGCCAGCAGCTTAGGGACCACCACAGATACGCAGTATTTT CASSLGTTTDTQYF
TRBD1 TRBJ1-4 TRBV4-1 many TGCGCCAGCAGCCAGATTCAGACAGGGGGTGAAAAACTGTTTTTT CASSQIQTGGEKLFF
- TRBJ1-4 TRBV6-5 few TGTGCCAGCAGTACCCCGCAGGGACGGAATGAAAAACTGTTTTTT CASSTPQGRNEKLFF
- TRBJ2-1 TRBV28 many TGTGCCAGCACCCCCTGGGCCCACAGCTCCTACAATGAGCAGTTCTTC CASTPWAHSSYNEQFF
TRBD1 TRBJ2-2 TRBV5-1 few TGCGCCAGCAGGGATCCGGGACAGGGAGGCACCGGGGAGCTGTTTTTT CASRDPGQGGTGELFF
- TRBJ1-5 TRBV19 many TGTGCCAGTATGGGGGGACTTTTTGGGGCCCAGCATTTT CASMGGLFGAQHF
- TRBJ2-7 TRBV11-2 few TGTGCCAGCGGGCTATTTAGGACCAACGAGCAGTACTTC CASGLFRTNEQYF
- TRBJ2-2 TRBV6-1 few TGTGCCAGCAGTGAAGCGCCGCCCACCGGGGAGCTGTTTTTT CASSEAPPTGELFF
TRBD2 TRBJ2-3 TRBV27 - TGTGCCAGCAGTTTAGTTCGAGCGGGGAGCACAGATACGCAGTATTTT CASSLVRAGSTDTQYF
- TRBJ2-7 TRBV7-2 - TGTGCCAGCAGCTTAGACAGGGGAGGTTACGAGCAGTACTTC CASSLDRGGYEQYF
- TRBJ2-5 TRBV13 few TGTGCCAGCAGCTTAGGACAGGGACGAGAGACCCAGTACTTC CASSLGQGRETQYF
- TRBJ2-5 TRBV6-5 - TGTGCCAGCAGCCCCGGCCGGGGTTGGGAAGGAGAGACCCAGTACTTC CASSPGRGWEGETQYF
- TRBJ2-1 TRBV5-6 - TGTGCCAGCAGCTTGGTGGCCAATGAGCAGTTCTTC CASSLVANEQFF
- TRBJ2-7 TRBV12-3/TRBV12-4 few TGTGCCAGCAGTTTAGCCCCCTACGAGCAGTACTTC CASSLAPYEQYF
TRBD1 TRBJ2-3 TRBV10-2 many TGCGCCACCACGGACAGGCTCTCCAATACGCAGTATTTT CATTDRLSNTQYF
- TRBJ2-3 TRBV5-4 - TGTGCCAGCAGCCCTGACAATGGGGATACGCAGTATTTT CASSPDNGDTQYF
TRBD1 TRBJ1-1 TRBV20-1 many TGCAGTGCTAGACTACGACAGGGGAACACTGAAGCTTTCTTT CSARLRQGNTEAFF
- TRBJ2-1 TRBV29-1 few TGCAGCGTTGAAGGACCCCTGGGGGATGAGCAGTTCTTC CSVEGPLGDEQFF
- TRBJ2-6 TRBV12-3/TRBV12-4 few TGTGCCAGCAGCCCCTGGACACTTGCTGGGGCCAACGTCCTGACTTTC CASSPWTLAGANVLTF
TRBD2 TRBJ2-7 TRBV7-9 - TGTGCCAGCAGCTTCGCTAGCGGGGCCTCCTACGAGCAGTACTTC CASSFASGASYEQYF
- TRBJ2-2 TRBV11-2 many TGTGCCAGCAGCTTAACGAACACCGGGGAGCTGTTTTTT CASSLTNTGELFF
- TRBJ2-5 TRBV11-1 - TGTGCCAGCAGCTTACGTCGGTCCCTGGAGACCCAGTACTTC CASSLRRSLETQYF
- TRBJ2-2 TRBV7-7 many TGTGCTAGCTCCGAAGGGGGGTTTAACGCCGGGGAGCTGTTTTTT CASSEGGFNAGELFF